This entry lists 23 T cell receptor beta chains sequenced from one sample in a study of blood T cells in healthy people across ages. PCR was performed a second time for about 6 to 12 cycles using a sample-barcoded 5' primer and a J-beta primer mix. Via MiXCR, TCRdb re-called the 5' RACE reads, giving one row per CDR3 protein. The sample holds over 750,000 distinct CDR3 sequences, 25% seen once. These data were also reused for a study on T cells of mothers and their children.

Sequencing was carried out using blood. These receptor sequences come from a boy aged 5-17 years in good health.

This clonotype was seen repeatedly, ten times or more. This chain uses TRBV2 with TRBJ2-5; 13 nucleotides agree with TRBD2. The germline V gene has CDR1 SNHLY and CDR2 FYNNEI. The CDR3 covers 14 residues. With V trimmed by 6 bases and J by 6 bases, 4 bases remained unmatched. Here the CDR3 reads CASRGTSGTKTQYF. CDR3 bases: TGTGCCAGCAGGGGGACTAGCGGGACAAAGACCCAGTACTTC.

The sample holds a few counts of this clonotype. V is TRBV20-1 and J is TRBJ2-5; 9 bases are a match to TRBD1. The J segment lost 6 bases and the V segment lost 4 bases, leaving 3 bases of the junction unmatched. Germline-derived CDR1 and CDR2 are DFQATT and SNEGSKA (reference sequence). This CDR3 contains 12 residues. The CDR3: CSATDRGKTQYF. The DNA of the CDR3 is TGCAGTGCTACAGACAGGGGGAAGACCCAGTACTTC.

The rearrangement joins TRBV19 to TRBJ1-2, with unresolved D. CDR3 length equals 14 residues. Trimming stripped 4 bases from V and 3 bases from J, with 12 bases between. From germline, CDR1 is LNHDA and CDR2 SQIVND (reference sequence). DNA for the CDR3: TGTGCCAGTAGTACGGACGGAACTTACTATGGCTACACCTTC. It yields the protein CASSTDGTYYGYTF.

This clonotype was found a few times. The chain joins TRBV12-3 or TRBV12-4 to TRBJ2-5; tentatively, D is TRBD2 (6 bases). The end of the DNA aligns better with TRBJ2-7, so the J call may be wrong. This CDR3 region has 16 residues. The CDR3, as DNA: TGTGCCAGCAGTTTACAGGACTACTCTCTATCCTACGAGCAGTACTTC. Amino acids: CASSLQDYSLSYEQYF.

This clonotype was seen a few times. DNA of the CDR3: TGCGCCAGCAGCTTGGTGGCAGGGGGCCCACCCGGGGAGCTGTTTTTT. Encoded protein: CASSLVAGGPPGELFF. The chain has TRBV5-1 and TRBJ2-2; TRBD1 aligns across 8 bases. The CDR3 sequence is 16 residues long. J lost 6 bases, V lost 0 bases, and 7 bases had no gene match. Germline V gene data show CDR1 as SGHRS and CDR2 as YFSETQ.

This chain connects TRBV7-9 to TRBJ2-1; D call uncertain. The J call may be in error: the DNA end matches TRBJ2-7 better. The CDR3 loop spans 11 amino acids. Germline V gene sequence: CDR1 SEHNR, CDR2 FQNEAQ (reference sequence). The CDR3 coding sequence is TGTGCCAGCAGGTGGGGTGCACAGCAGTACTTC. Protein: CASRWGAQQYF.

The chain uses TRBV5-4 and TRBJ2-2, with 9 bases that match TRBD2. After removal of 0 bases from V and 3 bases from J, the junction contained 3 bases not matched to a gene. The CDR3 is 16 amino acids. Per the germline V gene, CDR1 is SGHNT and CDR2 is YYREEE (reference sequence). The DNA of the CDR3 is TGTGCCAGCAGCTTGGAGTTAGCGGGAGACACCGGGGAGCTGTTTTTT. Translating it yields CASSLELAGDTGELFF. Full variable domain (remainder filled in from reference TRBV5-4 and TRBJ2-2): ETGVTQSPTHLIKTRGQQVTLRCSSQSGHNTVSWYQQALGQGPQFIFQYYREEENGRGNFPPRFSGLQFPNYSSELNVNALELDDSALYLCASSLELAGDTGELFFGEGSRLTVL.

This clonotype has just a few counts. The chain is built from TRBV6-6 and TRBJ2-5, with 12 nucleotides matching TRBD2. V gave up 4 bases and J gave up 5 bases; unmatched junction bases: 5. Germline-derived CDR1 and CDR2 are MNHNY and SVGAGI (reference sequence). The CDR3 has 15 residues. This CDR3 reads CASSFLAGGPETQYF. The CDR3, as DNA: TGTGCCAGCAGTTTCCTAGCGGGAGGGCCGGAGACCCAGTACTTC.

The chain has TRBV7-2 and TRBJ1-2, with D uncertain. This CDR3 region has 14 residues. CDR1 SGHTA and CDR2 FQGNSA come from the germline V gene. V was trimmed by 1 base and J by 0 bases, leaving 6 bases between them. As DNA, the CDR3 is TGTGCCAGCAGCTTAGGACCAGCTAACTATGGCTACACCTTC. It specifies CASSLGPANYGYTF.

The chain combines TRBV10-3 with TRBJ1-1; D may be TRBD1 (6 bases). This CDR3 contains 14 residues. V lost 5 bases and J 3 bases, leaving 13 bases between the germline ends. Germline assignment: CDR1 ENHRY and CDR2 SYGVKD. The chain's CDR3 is CAISSQGGHTEAFF. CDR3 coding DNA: TGTGCCATCAGTAGCCAAGGGGGTCACACTGAAGCTTTCTTT.

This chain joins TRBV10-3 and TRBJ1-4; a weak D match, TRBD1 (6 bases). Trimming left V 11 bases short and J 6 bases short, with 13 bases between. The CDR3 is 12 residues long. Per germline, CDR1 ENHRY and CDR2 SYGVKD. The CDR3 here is CAVGPGDEKLFF. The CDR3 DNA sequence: TGTGCCGTGGGCCCAGGGGATGAAAAACTGTTTTTT.

CDR3 protein: CASSQWPGVVNSPLHF. CDR3 sequence (DNA): TGTGCCAGCAGCCAATGGCCGGGGGTAGTTAATTCACCCCTCCACTTT. The J gene is TRBJ1-6, the V gene TRBV3-1; D perhaps matches TRBD1 (5 bases). The CDR3 consists of 16 residues. Germline V CDR1 and CDR2: LGHDT, YNNKEL (reference sequence). The V end lost 2 bases, the J end lost 6 bases, and 14 bases lay between the germline ends. The full variable domain, in which reference TRBV3-1 and TRBJ1-6 provide the parts outside the CDR3, is DTAVSQTPKYLVTQMGNDKSIKCEQNLGHDTMYWYKQDSKKFLKIMFSYNNKELIINETVPNRFSPKSPDKAHLNLHINSLELGDSAVYFCASSQWPGVVNSPLHFGNGTRLTVT.

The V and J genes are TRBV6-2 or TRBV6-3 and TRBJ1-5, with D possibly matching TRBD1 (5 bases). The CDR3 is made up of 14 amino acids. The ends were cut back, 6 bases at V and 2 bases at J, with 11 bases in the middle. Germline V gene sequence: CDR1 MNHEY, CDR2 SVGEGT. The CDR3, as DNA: TGTGCCAGCAGGAGACAAGGGGGCAATCAGCCCCAGCATTTT. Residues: CASRRQGGNQPQHF.

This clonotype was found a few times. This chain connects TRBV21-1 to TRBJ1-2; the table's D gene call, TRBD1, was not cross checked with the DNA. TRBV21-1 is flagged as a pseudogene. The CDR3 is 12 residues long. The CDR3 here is CASSKQTGGYTF. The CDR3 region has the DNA TGTGCCAGCAGCAAGCAGACAGGTGGCTACACCTTC.

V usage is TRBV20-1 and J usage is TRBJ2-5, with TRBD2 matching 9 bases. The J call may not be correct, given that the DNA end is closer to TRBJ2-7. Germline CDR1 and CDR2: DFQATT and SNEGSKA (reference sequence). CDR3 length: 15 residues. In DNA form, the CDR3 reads TGCAGTGCTAGAAGTTCTGCGGGAGGGGACTACGAGCAGTACTTC. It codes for CSARSSAGGDYEQYF.

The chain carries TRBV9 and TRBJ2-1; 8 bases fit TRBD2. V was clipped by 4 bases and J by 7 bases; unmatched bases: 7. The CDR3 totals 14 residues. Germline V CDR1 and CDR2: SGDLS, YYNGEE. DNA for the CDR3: TGTGCCAGCAGCCTCCCAGGGACTAGAAATGAGCAGTTCTTC. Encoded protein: CASSLPGTRNEQFF.

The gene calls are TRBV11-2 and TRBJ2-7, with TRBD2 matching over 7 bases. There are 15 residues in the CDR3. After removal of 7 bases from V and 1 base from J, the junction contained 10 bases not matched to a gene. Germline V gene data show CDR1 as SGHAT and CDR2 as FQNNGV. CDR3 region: CASTQTWGGSYEQYF. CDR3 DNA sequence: TGTGCCAGCACCCAAACCTGGGGGGGATCCTACGAGCAGTACTTC.

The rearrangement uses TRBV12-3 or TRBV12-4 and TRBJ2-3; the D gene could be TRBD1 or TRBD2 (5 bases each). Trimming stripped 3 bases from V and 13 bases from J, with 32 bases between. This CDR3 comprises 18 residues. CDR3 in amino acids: CASSFGGGVGVAGDVEYF. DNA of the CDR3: TGTGCCAGCAGTTTTGGGGGTGGAGTGGGAGTGGCAGGAGATGTGGAGTATTTT.

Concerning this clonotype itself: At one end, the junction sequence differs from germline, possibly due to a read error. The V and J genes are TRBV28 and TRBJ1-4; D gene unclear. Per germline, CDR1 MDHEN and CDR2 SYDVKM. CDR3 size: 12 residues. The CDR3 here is CTSSLLGRELFF. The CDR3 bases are TGTACCAGCAGTTTACTTGGGAGGGAACTGTTTTTT.

CDR3 sequence: CASSIRQTYEQYF. CDR3 coding DNA: TGCGCCAGCAGCATCCGACAGACCTACGAGCAGTACTTC. The chain recombines TRBV4-1 with TRBJ2-7; D perhaps matches TRBD1 (5 bases). Per germline, CDR1 MGHRA and CDR2 YSYEKL. CDR3 length equals 13 residues. The V gene lost 5 bases and the J gene lost 2 bases, with 10 bases spanning the gap.

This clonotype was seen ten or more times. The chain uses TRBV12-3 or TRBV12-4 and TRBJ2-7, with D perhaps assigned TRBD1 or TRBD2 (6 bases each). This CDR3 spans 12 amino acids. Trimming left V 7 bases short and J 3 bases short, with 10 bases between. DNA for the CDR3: TGTGCCAGCACCGGGGGCGGCTACGAGCAGTACTTC. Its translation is CASTGGGYEQYF.

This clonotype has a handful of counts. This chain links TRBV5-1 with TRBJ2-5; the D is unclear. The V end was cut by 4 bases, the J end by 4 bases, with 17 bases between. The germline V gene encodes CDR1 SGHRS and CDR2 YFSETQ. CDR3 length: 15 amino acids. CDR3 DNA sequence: TGCGCCAGCAGCGGAAAGATACAACCTAGAGAGACCCAGTACTTC. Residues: CASSGKIQPRETQYF. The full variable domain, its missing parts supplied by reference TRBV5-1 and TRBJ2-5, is KAGVTQTPRYLIKTRGQQVTLSCSPISGHRSVSWYQQTPGQGLQFLFEYFSETQRNKGNFPGRFSGRQFSNSRSEMNVSTLELGDSALYLCASSGKIQPRETQYFGPGTRLLVL.

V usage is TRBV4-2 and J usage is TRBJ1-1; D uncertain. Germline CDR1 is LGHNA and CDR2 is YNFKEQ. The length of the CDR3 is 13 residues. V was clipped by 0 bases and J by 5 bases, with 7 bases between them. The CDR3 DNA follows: TGTGCCAGCAGCCAAGATTCAGCGACTGAAGCTTTCTTT. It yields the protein CASSQDSATEAFF.